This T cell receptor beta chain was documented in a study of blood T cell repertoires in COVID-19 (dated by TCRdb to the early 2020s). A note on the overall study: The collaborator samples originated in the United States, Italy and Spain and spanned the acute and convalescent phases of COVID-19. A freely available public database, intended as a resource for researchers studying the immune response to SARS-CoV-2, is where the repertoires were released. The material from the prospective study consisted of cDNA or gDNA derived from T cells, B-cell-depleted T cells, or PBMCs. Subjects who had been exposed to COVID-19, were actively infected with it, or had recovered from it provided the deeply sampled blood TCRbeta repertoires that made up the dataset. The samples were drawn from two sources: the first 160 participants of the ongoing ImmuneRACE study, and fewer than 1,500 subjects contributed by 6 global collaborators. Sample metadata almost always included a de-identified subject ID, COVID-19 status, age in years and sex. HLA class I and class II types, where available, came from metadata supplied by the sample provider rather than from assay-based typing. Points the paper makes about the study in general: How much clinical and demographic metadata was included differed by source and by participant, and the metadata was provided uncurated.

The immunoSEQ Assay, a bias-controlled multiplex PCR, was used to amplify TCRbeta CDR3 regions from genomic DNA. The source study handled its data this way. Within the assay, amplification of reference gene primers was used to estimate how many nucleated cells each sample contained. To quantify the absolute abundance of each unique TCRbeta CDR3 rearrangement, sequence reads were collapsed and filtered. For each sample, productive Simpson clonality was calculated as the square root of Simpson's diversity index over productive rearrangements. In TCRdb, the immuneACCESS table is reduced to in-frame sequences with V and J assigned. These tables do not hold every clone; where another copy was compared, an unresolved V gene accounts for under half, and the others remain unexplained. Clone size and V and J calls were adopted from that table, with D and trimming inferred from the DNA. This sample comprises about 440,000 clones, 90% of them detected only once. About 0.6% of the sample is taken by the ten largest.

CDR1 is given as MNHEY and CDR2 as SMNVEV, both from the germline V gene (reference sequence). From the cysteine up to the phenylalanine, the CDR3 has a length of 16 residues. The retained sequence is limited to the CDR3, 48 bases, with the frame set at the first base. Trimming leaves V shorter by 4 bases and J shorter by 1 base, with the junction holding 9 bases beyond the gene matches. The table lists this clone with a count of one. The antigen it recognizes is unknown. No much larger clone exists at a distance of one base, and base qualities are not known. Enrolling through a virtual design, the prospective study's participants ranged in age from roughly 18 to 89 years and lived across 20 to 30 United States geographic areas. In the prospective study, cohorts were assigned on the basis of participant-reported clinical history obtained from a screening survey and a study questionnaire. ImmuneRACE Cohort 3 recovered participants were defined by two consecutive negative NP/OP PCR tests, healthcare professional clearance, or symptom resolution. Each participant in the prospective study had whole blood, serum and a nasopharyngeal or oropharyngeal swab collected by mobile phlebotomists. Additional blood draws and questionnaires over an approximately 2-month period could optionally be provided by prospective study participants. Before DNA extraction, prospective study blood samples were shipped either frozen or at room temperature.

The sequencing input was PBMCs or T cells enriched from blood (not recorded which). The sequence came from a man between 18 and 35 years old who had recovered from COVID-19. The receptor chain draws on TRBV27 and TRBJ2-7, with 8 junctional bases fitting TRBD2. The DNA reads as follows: TGTGCCAGCAGTTCCCTCAGCGGGAGTCGTTCCTACGAGCAGTACTTC. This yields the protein CASSSLSGSRSYEQYF.